Described below is a single T cell receptor beta chain sequence and its context. The primer mix had 60 Vbeta and 13 Jbeta primers. Profiling relied on immunoSEQ multiplex PCR, and the TCRdb table lists in-frame clones only, not all of them. This table holds approximately 120,000 clones, over 60% found once. The data were taken from a study of cytomegalovirus exposure and HLA in healthy donors. This CDR3 contains 12 residues. Germline V gene data show CDR1 as SNHLY and CDR2 as FYNNEI. Trimming pared 7 bases from V and 14 bases from J, leaving 15 bases between. The sample was PBMCs. The origin of this receptor is a female donor in good health and CMV-seronegative. The chain uses TRBV2 and TRBJ1-6; no firm D call. The CDR3 loop is CASKSGRGTLHF. The CDR3 nucleotides are TGTGCCAGCAAGTCGGGTCGGGGAACCCTCCACTTT.